This T cell receptor (beta chain) stems from a study of cytomegalovirus exposure and HLA in healthy donors. J was trimmed by 1 base and V by 6 bases; bases with no gene match: 3. The V gene's germline CDR1 is SGHTA and CDR2 FQGNSA. The CDR3 consists of 14 residues. Worth noting for this clone: What it binds is unknown.

A multiplex PCR was run with 60 Vbeta primers and 13 Jbeta primers. Sequencing was performed with immunoSEQ multiplex PCR; in TCRdb, only in-frame clones are kept and a portion is missing. Of about 130,000 clones listed, around 85% are singletons. Study results and limitations: About 90% or about 30% of the time was how often most TCR beta V segments were productive, according to an earlier analysis.

The sequence was obtained from a boy aged 5-17 years in good health and CMV-seronegative. The chain employs TRBV7-2 and TRBJ2-3, with 8 bases matching TRBD2. Specimen: PBMCs. The CDR3 loop is CASRSSGGTDTQYF. The CDR3 DNA follows: TGTGCCAGCAGAAGTAGCGGGGGCACAGATACGCAGTATTTT.